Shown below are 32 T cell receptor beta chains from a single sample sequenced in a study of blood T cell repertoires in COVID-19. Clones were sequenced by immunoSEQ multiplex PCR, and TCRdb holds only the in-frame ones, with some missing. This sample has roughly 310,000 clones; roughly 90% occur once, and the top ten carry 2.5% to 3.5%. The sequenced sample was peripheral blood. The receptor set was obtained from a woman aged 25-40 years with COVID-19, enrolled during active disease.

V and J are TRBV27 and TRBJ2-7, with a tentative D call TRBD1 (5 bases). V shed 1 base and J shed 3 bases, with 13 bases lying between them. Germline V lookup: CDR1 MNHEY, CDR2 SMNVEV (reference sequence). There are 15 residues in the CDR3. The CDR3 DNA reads TGTGCCAGCAGTTTATTTGGGCAGGGAAGCTACGAGCAGTACTTC. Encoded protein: CASSLFGQGSYEQYF.

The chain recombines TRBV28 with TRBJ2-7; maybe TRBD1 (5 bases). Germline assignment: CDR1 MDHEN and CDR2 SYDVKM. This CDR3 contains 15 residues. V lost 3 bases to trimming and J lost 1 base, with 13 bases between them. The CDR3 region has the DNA TGTGCCAGCAGTTTTAGGGGAAGATCATCCTACGAGCAGTACTTC. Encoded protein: CASSFRGRSSYEQYF.

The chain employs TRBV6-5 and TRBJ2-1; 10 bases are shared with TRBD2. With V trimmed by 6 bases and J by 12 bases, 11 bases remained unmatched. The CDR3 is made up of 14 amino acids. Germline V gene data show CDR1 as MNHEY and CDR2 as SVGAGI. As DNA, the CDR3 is TGTGCCAGCAGGTCCGGGACTAGCGCCAAGGGGCAGTTCTTC. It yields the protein CASRSGTSAKGQFF.

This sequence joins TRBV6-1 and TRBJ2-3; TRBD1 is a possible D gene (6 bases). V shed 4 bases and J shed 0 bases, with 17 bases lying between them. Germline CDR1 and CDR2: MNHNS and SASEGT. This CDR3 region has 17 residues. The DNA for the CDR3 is TGTGCCAGCAGTGTTCAACCGACAGGACCTAGCACAGATACGCAGTATTTT. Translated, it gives CASSVQPTGPSTDTQYF.

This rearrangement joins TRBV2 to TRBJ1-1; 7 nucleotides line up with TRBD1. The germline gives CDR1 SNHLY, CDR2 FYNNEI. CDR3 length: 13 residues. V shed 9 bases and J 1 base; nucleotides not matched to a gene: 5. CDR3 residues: CASNDRANTEAFF. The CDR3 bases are TGTGCCAGTAATGACAGGGCGAACACTGAAGCTTTCTTT.

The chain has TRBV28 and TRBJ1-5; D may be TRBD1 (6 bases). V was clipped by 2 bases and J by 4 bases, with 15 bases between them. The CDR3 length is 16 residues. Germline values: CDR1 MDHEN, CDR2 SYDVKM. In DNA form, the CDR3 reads TGTGCCAGCAGTTTAAACTCAGGGGCTCAGAATCAGCCCCAGCATTTT. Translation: CASSLNSGAQNQPQHF. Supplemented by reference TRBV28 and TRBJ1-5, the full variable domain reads DVKVTQSSRYLVKRTGEKVFLECVQDMDHENMFWYRQDPGLGLRLIYFSYDVKMKEKGDIPEGYSVSREKKERFSLILESASTNQTSMYLCASSLNSGAQNQPQHFGDGTRLSIL.

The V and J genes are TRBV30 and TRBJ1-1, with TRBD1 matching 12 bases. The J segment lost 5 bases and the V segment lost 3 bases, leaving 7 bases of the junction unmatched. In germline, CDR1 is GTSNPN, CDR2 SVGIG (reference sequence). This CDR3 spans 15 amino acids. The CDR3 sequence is CAWRAGTGGWTEAFF. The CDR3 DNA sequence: TGTGCCTGGAGGGCAGGGACAGGGGGCTGGACTGAAGCTTTCTTT. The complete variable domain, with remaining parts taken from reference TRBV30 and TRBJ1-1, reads SQTIHQWPATLVQPVGSPLSLECTVEGTSNPNLYWYRQAAGRGLQLLFYSVGIGQISSEVPQNLSASRPQDRQFILSSKKLLLSDSGFYLCAWRAGTGGWTEAFFGQGTRLTVV.

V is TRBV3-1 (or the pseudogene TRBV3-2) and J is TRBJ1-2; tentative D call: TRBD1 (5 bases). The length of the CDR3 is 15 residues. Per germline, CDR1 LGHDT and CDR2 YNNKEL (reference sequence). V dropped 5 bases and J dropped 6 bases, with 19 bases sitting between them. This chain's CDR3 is CASSDRGGSADGYTF. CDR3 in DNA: TGTGCCAGCAGCGATAGGGGAGGGTCAGCTGATGGCTACACCTTC.

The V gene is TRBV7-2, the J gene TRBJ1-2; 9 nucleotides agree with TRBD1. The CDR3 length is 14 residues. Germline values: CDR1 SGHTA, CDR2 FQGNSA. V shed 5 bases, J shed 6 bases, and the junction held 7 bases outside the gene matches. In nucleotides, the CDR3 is TGTGCCAGCAGCACAGGGGGCAGGGGCGATGGCTACACCTTC. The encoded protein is CASSTGGRGDGYTF.

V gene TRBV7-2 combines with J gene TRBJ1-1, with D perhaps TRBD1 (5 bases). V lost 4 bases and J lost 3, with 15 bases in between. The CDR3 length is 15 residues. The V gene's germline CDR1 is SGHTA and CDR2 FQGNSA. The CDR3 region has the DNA TGTGCCAGCAGCTGGCGGACACGTGGGGACACTGAAGCTTTCTTT. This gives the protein CASSWRTRGDTEAFF.

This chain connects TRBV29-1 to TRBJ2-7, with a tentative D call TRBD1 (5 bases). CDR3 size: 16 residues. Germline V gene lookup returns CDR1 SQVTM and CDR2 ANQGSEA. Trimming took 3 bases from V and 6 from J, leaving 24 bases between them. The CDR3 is CSVEARQSPITSEQYF. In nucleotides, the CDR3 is TGCAGCGTTGAGGCCCGACAGAGCCCAATCACTTCCGAGCAGTACTTC.

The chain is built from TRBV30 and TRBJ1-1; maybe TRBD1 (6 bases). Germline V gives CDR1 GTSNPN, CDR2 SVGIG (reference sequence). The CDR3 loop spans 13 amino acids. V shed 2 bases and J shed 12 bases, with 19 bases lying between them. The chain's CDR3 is CAWSTQTGGKTFF. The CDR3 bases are TGTGCCTGGAGTACGCAGACAGGAGGTAAGACTTTCTTT.

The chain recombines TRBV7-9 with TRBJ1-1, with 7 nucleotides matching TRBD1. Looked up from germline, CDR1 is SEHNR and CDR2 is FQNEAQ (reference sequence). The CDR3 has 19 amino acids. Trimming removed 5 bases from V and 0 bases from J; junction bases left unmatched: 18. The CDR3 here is CASSAGTVRSGNMNTEAFF. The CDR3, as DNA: TGTGCCAGCAGCGCCGGGACAGTCCGTTCCGGGAACATGAACACTGAAGCTTTCTTT.

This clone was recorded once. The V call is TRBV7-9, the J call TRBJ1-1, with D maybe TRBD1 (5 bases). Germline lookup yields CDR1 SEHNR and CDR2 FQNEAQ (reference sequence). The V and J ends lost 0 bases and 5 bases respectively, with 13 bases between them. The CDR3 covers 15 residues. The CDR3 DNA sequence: TGTGCCAGCAGCTTAGCGTCCCCCGGGGGGACTGAAGCTTTCTTT. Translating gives CASSLASPGGTEAFF.

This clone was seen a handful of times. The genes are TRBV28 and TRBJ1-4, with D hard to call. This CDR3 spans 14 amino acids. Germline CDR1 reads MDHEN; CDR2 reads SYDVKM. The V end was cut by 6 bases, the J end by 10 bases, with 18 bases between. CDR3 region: CASRLQRPPRKLFF. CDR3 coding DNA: TGTGCCAGCAGGCTTCAACGCCCTCCTAGAAAACTGTTTTTT.

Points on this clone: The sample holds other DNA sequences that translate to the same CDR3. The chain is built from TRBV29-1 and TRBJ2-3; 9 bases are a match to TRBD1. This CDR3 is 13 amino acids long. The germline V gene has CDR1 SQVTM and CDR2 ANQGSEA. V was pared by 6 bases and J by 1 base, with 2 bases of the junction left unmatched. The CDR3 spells CSVRTGGTDTQYF. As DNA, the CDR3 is TGCAGCGTCCGGACAGGGGGCACAGATACGCAGTATTTT.

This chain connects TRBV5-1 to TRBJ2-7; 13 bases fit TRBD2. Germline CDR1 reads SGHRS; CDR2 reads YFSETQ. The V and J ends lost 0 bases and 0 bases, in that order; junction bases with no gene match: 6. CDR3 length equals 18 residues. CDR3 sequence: CASSLGLAGGLVSYEQYF. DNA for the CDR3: TGCGCCAGCAGCTTGGGACTAGCGGGAGGCTTGGTCTCCTACGAGCAGTACTTC.

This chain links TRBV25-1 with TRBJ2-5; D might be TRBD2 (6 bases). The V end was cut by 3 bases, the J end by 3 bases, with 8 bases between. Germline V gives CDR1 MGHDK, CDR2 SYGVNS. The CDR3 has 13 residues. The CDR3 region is CASSDWGEETQYF. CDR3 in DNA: TGTGCCAGCAGTGATTGGGGGGAAGAGACCCAGTACTTC.

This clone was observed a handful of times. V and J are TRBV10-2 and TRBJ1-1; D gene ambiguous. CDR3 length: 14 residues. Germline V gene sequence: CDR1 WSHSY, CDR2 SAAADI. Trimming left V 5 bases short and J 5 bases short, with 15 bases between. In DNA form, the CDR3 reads TGCGCCAGCAGTCAGGAAAGAGTTGGAACTGAAGCTTTCTTT. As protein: CASSQERVGTEAFF.

CDR3 sequence reads: CASSPRSGTGGEQYF. The CDR3 DNA follows: TGTGCCAGCAGCCCAAGATCCGGGACAGGTGGCGAGCAGTACTTC. The V call is TRBV7-2, the J call TRBJ2-7, with 8 nucleotides matching TRBD1. V shed 5 bases and J 6 bases; nucleotides not matched to a gene: 12. The CDR3 runs 15 residues. Germline V gene sequence: CDR1 SGHTA, CDR2 FQGNSA.

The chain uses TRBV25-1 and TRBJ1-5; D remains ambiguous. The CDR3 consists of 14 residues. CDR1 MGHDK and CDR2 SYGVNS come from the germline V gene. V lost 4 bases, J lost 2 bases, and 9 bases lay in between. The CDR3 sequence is CASSGLDGNQPQHF. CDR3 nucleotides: TGTGCCAGCAGTGGGCTAGATGGCAATCAGCCCCAGCATTTT.

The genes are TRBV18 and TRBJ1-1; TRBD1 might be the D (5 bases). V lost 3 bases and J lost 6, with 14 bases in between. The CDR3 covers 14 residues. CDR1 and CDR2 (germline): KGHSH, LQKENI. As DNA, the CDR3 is TGTGCCAGCTCACCCGGACACCAAGAGGCTGAAGCTTTCTTT. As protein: CASSPGHQEAEAFF.

DNA of the CDR3: TGTGCCATCAGTGAGTCGGGGACAGGGACAGATACGCAGTATTTT. Its translation: CAISESGTGTDTQYF. The chain recombines TRBV10-3 with TRBJ2-3; 9 nucleotides agree with TRBD1. Germline CDR1 ENHRY, CDR2 SYGVKD. CDR3 length: 15 residues. Trimming took 0 bases from V and 3 from J; bases not matched to a gene: 1.

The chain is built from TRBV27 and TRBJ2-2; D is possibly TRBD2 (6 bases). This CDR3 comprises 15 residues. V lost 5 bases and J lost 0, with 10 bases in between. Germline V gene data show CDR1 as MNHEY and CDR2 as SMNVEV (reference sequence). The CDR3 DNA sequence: TGTGCCAGCAGTCCAGGGACTGCGAACACCGGGGAGCTGTTTTTT. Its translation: CASSPGTANTGELFF.

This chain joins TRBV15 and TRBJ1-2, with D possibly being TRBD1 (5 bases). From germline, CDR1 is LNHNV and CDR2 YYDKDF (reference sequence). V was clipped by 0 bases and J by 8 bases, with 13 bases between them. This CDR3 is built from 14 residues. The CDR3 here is CATSRDERGRGYTF. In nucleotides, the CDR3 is TGTGCCACCAGCAGAGATGAAAGGGGCAGAGGCTACACCTTC. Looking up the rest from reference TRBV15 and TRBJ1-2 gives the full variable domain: DAMVIQNPRYQVTQFGKPVTLSCSQTLNHNVMYWYQQKSSQAPKLLFHYYDKDFNNEADTPDNFQSRRPNTSFCFLDIRSPGLGDTAMYLCATSRDERGRGYTFGSGTRLTVV.

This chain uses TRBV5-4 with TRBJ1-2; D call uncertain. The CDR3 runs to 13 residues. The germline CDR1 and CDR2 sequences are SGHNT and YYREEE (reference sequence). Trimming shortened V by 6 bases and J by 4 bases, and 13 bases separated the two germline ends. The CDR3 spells CASTPGVGYGYTF. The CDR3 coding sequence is TGTGCCAGCACCCCAGGTGTCGGCTATGGCTACACCTTC.

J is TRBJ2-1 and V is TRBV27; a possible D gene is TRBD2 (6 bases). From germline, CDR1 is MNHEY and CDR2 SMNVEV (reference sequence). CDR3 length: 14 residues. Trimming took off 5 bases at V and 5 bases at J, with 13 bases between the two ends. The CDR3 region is CASSPWRENNEQFF. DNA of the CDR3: TGTGCCAGCAGTCCTTGGCGGGAAAACAATGAGCAGTTCTTC.

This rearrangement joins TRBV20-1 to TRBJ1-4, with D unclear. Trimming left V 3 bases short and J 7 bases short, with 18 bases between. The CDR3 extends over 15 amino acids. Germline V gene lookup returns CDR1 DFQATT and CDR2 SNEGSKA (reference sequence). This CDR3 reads CSASQRVPEGEKLFF. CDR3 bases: TGCAGTGCTAGTCAAAGGGTCCCGGAGGGTGAAAAACTGTTTTTT.

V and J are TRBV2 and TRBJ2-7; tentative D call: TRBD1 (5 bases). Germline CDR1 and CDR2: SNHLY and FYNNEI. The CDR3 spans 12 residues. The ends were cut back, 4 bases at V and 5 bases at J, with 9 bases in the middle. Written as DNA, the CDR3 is TGTGCCAGCAGTGCGAAAGGGGACGAGCAGTACTTC. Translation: CASSAKGDEQYF. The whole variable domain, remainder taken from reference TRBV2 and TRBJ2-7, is EPEVTQTPSHQVTQMGQEVILRCVPISNHLYFYWYRQILGQKVEFLVSFYNNEISEKSEIFDDQFSVERPDGSNFTLKIRSTKLEDSAMYFCASSAKGDEQYFGPGTRLTVT.

The CDR3 DNA is TGTGCCAGCAGTCCAGATAGCCCCGGCGGGAGCAATCAGCCCCAGCATTTT. Translated, it gives CASSPDSPGGSNQPQHF. The chain links TRBV27 to TRBJ1-5, with no clear D. This CDR3 region has 17 residues. Germline values: CDR1 MNHEY, CDR2 SMNVEV (reference sequence). Trimming stripped 5 bases from V and 1 base from J, with 18 bases between.

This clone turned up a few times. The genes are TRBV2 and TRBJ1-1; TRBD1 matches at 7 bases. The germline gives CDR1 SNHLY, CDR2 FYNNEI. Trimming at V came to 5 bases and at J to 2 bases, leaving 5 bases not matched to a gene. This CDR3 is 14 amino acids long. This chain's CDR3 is CASSPDRANTEAFF. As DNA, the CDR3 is TGTGCCAGCAGTCCAGACAGGGCAAACACTGAAGCTTTCTTT.

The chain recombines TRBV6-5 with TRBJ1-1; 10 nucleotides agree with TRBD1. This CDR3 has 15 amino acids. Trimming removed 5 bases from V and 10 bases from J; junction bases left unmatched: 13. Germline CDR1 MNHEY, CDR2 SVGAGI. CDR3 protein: CASSTTGTGEGVAFF. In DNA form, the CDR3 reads TGTGCCAGCAGTACCACCGGGACAGGGGAAGGGGTAGCTTTCTTT.